What follows are 15 T cell receptor beta chains derived from one specimen sequenced in a study of blood T cells in healthy people across ages. A second PCR of about 7 to 12 cycles used a sample-barcoded 5' primer and a J-beta primer mix. TCRdb reprocessed the 5' RACE reads with MiXCR, giving one entry per CDR3 protein. Counted here are more than 500,000 distinct CDR3 sequences, roughly a quarter occurring once; the ten biggest clones make up about 3.9%. The sample also formed part of further work on T cells of mothers and their children.

Input material: blood. Receptors were obtained from a boy aged 2-15 years in good health.

The chain recombines TRBV4-3 with TRBJ2-5; the D gene is possibly TRBD1 (5 bases). The J call is in doubt because the DNA end fits TRBJ2-7 better. The CDR3 runs 14 residues. From germline, CDR1 is LGHNA and CDR2 YSLEER. CDR3 in amino acids: CASSRDSQGYEQYF. CDR3 DNA sequence: TGCGCCAGCAGCCGAGATTCGCAGGGCTACGAGCAGTACTTC.

CDR3 in amino acids: CASSLTGYSQETQYF. CDR3 coding DNA: TGTGCCAGCAGCTTAACCGGATATTCCCAAGAGACCCAGTACTTC. The chain combines TRBV7-3 with TRBJ2-5; D unresolved. Trimming took off 0 bases at V and 1 base at J, with 9 bases between the two ends. The germline V gene encodes CDR1 SGHTA and CDR2 FQGTGA. CDR3 length: 15 residues.

V is TRBV20-1 and J is TRBJ2-1; D gene uncertain. The CDR3 runs to 14 residues. The V and J ends lost 1 base and 8 bases respectively, with 15 bases between them. Looked up from germline, CDR1 is DFQATT and CDR2 is SNEGSKA (reference sequence). For the CDR3, the DNA is TGCAGTGCTAGAGCCGGGCGGTCTGTCGATGAGCAGTTCTTC. Its translation is CSARAGRSVDEQFF.

The genes are TRBV21-1 and TRBJ2-7; whether TRBD2, the table's D call, matches the DNA was not checked. TRBV21-1 is given as a pseudogene. CDR3 length: 13 residues. CDR3 nucleotides: TGTGCCAGCAACTTGGGGGAGACCCACGAGCAGTACTTC. Protein sequence: CASNLGETHEQYF.

This clonotype has just a few counts. The chain couples TRBV2 to TRBJ1-2; D remains ambiguous. V lost 4 bases to trimming and J lost 1 base, with 13 bases between them. Germline CDR1 SNHLY, CDR2 FYNNEI. The CDR3 extends over 15 amino acids. The CDR3 DNA reads as TGTGCCAGCAGTGGTTGGTCCCATATTAACTATGGCTACACCTTC. It encodes CASSGWSHINYGYTF.

In this sample, this clonotype turned up a few times. In nucleotides, the CDR3 is TGTGCCAGCAGTTTATGGCCTAGCGGGAGTGGACAGACCCAGTACTTC. Its protein product is CASSLWPSGSGQTQYF. The rearrangement joins TRBV27 to TRBJ2-5; 10 bases agree with TRBD2. Germline V gives CDR1 MNHEY, CDR2 SMNVEV (reference sequence). The J segment lost 6 bases and the V segment lost 1 base, leaving 8 bases of the junction unmatched. The length of the CDR3 is 16 residues.

This clonotype came up a few times. The chain employs TRBV15 and TRBJ1-5; D uncertain. Germline CDR1 and CDR2: LNHNV and YYDKDF (reference sequence). CDR3 length: 9 amino acids. Trimming stripped 8 bases from V and 9 bases from J, with 5 bases between. The CDR3 loop is CATPRPQHF. CDR3 coding DNA: TGTGCCACCCCACGGCCCCAGCATTTT.

Many counts were recorded for this clonotype. V and J are TRBV28 and TRBJ1-4; D ambiguous. The length of the CDR3 is 11 residues. Trimming removed 1 base from V and 8 bases from J, with 2 bases in between. Germline V gene data show CDR1 as MDHEN and CDR2 as SYDVKM. CDR3 protein: CASSLYEKLFF. The CDR3 bases are TGTGCCAGCAGTTTATACGAAAAACTGTTTTTT.

Comment on this clonotype: The junction departs from the called germline gene at one end, perhaps through a read error. V gene TRBV29-1 combines with J gene TRBJ2-2; D may be TRBD2 (5 bases). Germline V gene data show CDR1 as SQVTM and CDR2 as ANQGSEA. The CDR3 is 13 residues long. The CDR3 region is CSVEAGNPGELFF. CDR3 DNA: TGCAGCGTTGAGGCCGGGAACCCCGGGGAGCTGTTTTTT.

The chain uses TRBV9 and TRBJ2-1; the match to TRBD2 covers 10 bases. There are 16 residues in the CDR3. Germline V gene sequence: CDR1 SGDLS, CDR2 YYNGEE. V was clipped by 3 bases and J by 9 bases; unmatched bases: 12. The CDR3 spells CASSASGTSERSEQFF. CDR3 sequence (DNA): TGTGCCAGCAGCGCCTCCGGGACTAGCGAACGGAGTGAGCAGTTCTTC.

This clonotype was found once. The V call is TRBV2, the J call TRBJ2-7; 8 nucleotides agree with TRBD2. Germline CDR1 is SNHLY and CDR2 is FYNNEI. V was pared by 8 bases and J by 2 bases, with 5 bases of the junction left unmatched. This CDR3 has 13 residues. The chain's CDR3 is CASLAGFPYEQYF. In DNA form, the CDR3 reads TGTGCCAGCTTAGCGGGGTTCCCCTACGAGCAGTACTTC.

This clonotype was seen a few times. The chain is built from TRBV6-6 and TRBJ2-7; D is perhaps TRBD1 (5 bases). The V end was cut by 7 bases, the J end by 2 bases, with 18 bases between. In germline, CDR1 is MNHNY, CDR2 SVGAGI (reference sequence). The CDR3 has 15 residues. This CDR3 reads CASTDREGAAYEQYF. The CDR3 DNA reads TGTGCCAGCACAGACCGTGAAGGGGCGGCCTACGAGCAGTACTTC.

The chain is built from TRBV5-1 and TRBJ2-4; the match to TRBD1 covers 7 bases. The CDR3 contains 14 residues. CDR1 is SGHRS and CDR2 is YFSETQ in the germline V gene. The junction had 7 bases not matched to a gene; V was cut back by 2 bases and J by 8 bases. The CDR3 protein is CASSLTGVGDIQYF. The DNA of the CDR3 is TGCGCCAGCAGCTTAACAGGGGTTGGAGACATTCAGTACTTC.

CDR3 protein: CSVVKVSYNEQFF. The CDR3 DNA reads as TGCAGCGTCGTGAAGGTATCCTACAATGAGCAGTTCTTC. The rearrangement links TRBV29-1 to TRBJ2-1; D gene unclear. This CDR3 is built from 13 residues. The germline V and J ends were trimmed by 6 bases and 1 base, with 10 bases remaining between them. Germline V gene sequence: CDR1 SQVTM, CDR2 ANQGSEA.

This clonotype was counted between two and nine times. The rearrangement links TRBV10-3 to TRBJ1-2; the match to TRBD1 covers 9 bases. V was pared by 7 bases and J by 2 bases, with 14 bases of the junction left unmatched. The CDR3 has 17 amino acids. Germline V gene lookup returns CDR1 ENHRY and CDR2 SYGVKD. This chain's CDR3 is CAITQSLLTGGNYGYTF. The CDR3 DNA follows: TGTGCCATCACCCAGAGCCTACTTACAGGGGGCAACTATGGCTACACCTTC.